This TCR beta chain comes out of a study of T cells in Graves' hyperthyroidism and ophthalmopathy. Study-level results: The model identified upcoming ophthalmopathy a median approximately 6.5 months ahead of onset.

This clonotype was counted a few times. Its antigen is currently unknown. Amplification yielded TCR beta CDR3 regions, with RNA transcripts as the source. The study used the HTBI primer set for a first-round RT-PCR of the TCR CDR3. MiXCR was run by TCRdb on the multiplex PCR reads, yielding one entry per CDR3 protein. Of more than 650,000 distinct CDR3 sequences listed, 12% to 15% are singletons. Stable Graves' hyperthyroidism denoted no ophthalmopathy progression over 18 months. Participants, patients aged 18 to 65, had newly diagnosed hyperthyroidism with a duration under 2 months. Diagnoses were established using clinical symptoms, serum thyroxine and TRAb, thyroid ultrasound and orbital computed tomography. CDR1 and CDR2 (germline): DFQATT, SNEGSKA (reference sequence). The CDR3 length is 14 residues. V dropped 1 base and J dropped 6 bases, with 13 bases sitting between them.

The sample consisted of blood. This TCR came from a woman between 18 and 30 years old with Graves' hyperthyroidism. The gene calls are TRBV20-1 and TRBJ1-5; D gene unclear. The DNA of the CDR3 is TGCAGTGCTAGAGCAGGTCGCGCCCGTCAGCCCCAGCATTTT. Residues: CSARAGRARQPQHF.